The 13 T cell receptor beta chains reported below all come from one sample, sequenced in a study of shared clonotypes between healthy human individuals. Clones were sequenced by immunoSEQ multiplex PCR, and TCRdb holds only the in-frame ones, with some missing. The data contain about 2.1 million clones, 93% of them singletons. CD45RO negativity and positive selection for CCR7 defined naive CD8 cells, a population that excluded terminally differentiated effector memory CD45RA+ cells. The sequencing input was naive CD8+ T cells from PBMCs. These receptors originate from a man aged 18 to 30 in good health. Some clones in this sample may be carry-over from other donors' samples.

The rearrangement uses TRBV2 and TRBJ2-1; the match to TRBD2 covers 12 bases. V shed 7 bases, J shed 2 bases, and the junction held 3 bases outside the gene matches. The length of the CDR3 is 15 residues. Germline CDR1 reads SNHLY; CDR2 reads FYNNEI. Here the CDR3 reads CASTWTSGTYNEQFF. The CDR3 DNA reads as TGTGCCAGCACTTGGACTAGCGGGACCTACAATGAGCAGTTCTTC.

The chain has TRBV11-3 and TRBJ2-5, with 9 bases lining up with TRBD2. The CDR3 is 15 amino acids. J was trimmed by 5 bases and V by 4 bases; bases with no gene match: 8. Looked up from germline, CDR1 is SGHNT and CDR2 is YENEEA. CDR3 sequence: CASSSGTSKFETQYF. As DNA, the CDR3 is TGTGCCAGCAGCTCGGGGACTAGCAAATTTGAGACCCAGTACTTC. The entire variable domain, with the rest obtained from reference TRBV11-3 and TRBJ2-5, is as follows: EAGVVQSPRYKIIEKKQPVAFWCNPISGHNTLYWYLQNLGQGPELLIRYENEEAVDDSQLPKDRFSAERLKGVDSTLKIQPAELGDSAVYLCASSSGTSKFETQYFGPGTRLLVL.

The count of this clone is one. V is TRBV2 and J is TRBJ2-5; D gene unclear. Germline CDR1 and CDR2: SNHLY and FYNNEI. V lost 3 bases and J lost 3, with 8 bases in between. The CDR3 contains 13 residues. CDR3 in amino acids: CASSDAWEETQYF. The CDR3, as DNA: TGTGCCAGCAGTGACGCTTGGGAAGAGACCCAGTACTTC.

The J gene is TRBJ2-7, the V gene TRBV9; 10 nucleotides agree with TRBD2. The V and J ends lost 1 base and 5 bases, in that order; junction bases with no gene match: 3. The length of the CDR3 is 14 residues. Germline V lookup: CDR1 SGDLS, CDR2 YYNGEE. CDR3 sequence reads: CASSVLAGADEQYF. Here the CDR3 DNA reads TGTGCCAGCAGCGTACTAGCGGGAGCCGACGAGCAGTACTTC.

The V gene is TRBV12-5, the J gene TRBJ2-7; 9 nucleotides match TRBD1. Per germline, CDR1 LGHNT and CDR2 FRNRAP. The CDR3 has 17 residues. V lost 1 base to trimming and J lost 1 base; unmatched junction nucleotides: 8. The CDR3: CASGLAIPGTGSYEQYF. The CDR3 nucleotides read TGTGCTAGTGGTTTGGCAATTCCCGGGACAGGGTCCTACGAGCAGTACTTC.

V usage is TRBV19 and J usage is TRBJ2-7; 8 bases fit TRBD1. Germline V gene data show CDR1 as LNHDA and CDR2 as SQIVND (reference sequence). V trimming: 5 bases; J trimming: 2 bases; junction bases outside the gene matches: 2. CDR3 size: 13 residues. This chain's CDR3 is CASSRTGPYEQYF. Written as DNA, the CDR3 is TGTGCCAGTAGTCGGACAGGGCCCTACGAGCAGTACTTC.

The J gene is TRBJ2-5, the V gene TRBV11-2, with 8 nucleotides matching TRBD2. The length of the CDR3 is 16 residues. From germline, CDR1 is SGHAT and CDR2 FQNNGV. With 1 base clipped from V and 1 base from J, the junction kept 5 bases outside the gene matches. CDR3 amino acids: CASSLGPSGPQETQYF. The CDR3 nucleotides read TGTGCCAGCAGCTTAGGCCCTAGCGGGCCCCAAGAGACCCAGTACTTC.

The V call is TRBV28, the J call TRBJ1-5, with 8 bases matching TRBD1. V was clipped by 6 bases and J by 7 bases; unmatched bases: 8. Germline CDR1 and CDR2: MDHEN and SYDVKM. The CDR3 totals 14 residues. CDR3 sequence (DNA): TGTGCCAGCAGCCGGACAGGGAATGGGCAGCCCCAGCATTTT. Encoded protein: CASSRTGNGQPQHF.

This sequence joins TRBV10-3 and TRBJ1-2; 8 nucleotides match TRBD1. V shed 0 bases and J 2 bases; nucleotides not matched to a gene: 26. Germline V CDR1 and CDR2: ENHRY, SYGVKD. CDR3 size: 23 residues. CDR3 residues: CAISESIFGPDSGTGNENYGYTF. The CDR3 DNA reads TGTGCCATCAGTGAGTCGATTTTCGGCCCCGACTCCGGGACAGGCAACGAGAACTATGGCTACACCTTC.

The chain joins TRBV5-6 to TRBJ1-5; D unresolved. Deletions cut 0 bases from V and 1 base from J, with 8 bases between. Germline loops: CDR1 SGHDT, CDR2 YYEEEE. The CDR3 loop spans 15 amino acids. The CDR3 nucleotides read TGTGCCAGCAGCTTGGAGGGTTCGAGCAATCAGCCCCAGCATTTT. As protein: CASSLEGSSNQPQHF. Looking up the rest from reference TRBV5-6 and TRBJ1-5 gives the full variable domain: DAGVTQSPTHLIKTRGQQVTLRCSPKSGHDTVSWYQQALGQGPQFIFQYYEEEERQRGNFPDRFSGHQFPNYSSELNVNALLLGDSALYLCASSLEGSSNQPQHFGDGTRLSIL.

CDR3 amino acids: CASIAGHYQTGNTIYF. Here the CDR3 DNA reads TGTGCCAGCATAGCGGGCCACTACCAGACCGGAAACACCATATATTTT. The chain is built from TRBV2 and TRBJ1-3; unclear D gene. V was trimmed by 7 bases and J by 4 bases, leaving 20 bases between them. Looked up from germline, CDR1 is SNHLY and CDR2 is FYNNEI. The CDR3 covers 16 residues.

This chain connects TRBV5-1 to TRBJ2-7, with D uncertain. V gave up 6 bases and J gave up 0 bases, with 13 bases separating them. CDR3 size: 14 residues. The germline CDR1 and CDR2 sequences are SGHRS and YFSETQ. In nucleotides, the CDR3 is TGCGCCAGCACCCCGGACCGGAGCTCCTACGAGCAGTACTTC. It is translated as CASTPDRSSYEQYF.

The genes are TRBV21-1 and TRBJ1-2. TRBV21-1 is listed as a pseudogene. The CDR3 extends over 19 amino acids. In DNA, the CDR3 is TGTGCCAGCAGCAAAGGAGAGGGGTGGGGCGGGTTTGCTAACTATGGCTACACCTTC. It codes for CASSKGEGWGGFANYGYTF.